The clone carrying this T cell receptor (beta chain) was counted a single time. Its antigen is currently unknown. The data were taken from a study of T cell repertoires in cytomegalovirus infection. Germline loops: CDR1 KGHSH, CDR2 LQKENI. Trimming took off 6 bases at V and 10 bases at J, with 10 bases between the two ends. This CDR3 contains 11 residues. TCRdb re-derived calls from the reads in MiXCR, one entry per CDR3 protein. The table has some 500,000 distinct CDR3 sequences, around 40% seen once. The chain has TRBV18 and TRBJ2-1, with D perhaps TRBD1 or TRBD2 (5 bases each). The sequences come from cultured PBMCs, collected from culture after CMV antigen stimulation. The receptor comes from a human donor in good health (CMV status not recorded). Some clones in this sample may be carry-over from other donors' samples. This chain's CDR3 is CASSWDREQFF. The CDR3 bases are TGTGCCAGCTCCTGGGACCGCGAGCAGTTCTTC.